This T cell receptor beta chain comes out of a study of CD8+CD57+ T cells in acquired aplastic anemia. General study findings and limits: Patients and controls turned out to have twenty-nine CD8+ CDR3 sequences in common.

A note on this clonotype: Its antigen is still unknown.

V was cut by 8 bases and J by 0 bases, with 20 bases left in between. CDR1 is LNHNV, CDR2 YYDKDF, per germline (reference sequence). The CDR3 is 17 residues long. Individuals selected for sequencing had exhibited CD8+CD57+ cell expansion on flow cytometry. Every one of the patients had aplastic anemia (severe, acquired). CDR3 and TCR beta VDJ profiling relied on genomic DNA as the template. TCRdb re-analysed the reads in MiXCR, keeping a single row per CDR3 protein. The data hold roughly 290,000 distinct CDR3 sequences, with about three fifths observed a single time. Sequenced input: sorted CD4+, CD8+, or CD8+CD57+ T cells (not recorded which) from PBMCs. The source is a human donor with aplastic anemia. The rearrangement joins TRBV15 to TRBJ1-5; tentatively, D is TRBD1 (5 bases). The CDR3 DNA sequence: TGTGCCACCTCGCGAGTTGGGACCATTTATAGCAATCAGCCCCAGCATTTT. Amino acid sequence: CATSRVGTIYSNQPQHF.